The sequence of this TCR beta chain was determined in a study of beta chain features in type 1 diabetes (dated by TCRdb to 2016 to 2019). Regarding the research as a whole: No differences in mean age, gender distribution, total cell number or subset yield were found between patients and healthy donors. A total of around 110,000,000 sorted cells were examined across all samples, and RNA yield correlated strongly with the number of cells per subset. The study compared the TCRB repertoires of sorted circulating CD4+ T cell subsets in recently diagnosed type 1 diabetes patients with those in matched healthy donors. Regulatory and stem cell-like memory subsets were obtained from only 8 patients and about 8 healthy donors, while naive and central memory subsets were obtained from all 28 donors.

Results and caveats for the whole study, not just this receptor: Because the HLA sub-analyses included only small numbers of individuals, any influence of HLA type on TCRB rearrangement was left unresolved. A moderate but significant shortening of TCRB CDR3 length was observed in type 1 diabetes patients in all four CD4+ subsets. Fewer insertions and more nucleotide deletions at VDJ recombination sites were observed in patients with type 1 diabetes, implying thymic rearrangement abnormalities. Shorter templates might have been favored by PCR, but patient and control samples were amplified and corrected together, so both groups would have been affected equally by any skew. Naive, central memory and regulatory TCRB repertoires appeared more similar among patients than among healthy donors. Because cDNA rather than genomic DNA was sequenced, highly expressing activated cells could have been over-represented, although no difference in activation and CD3 levels was found between groups.

All of the isolated RNA was reverse transcribed with the High Capacity cDNA Reverse Transcription Kit, so expressed TCRB transcripts were sequenced. Deep immunoSEQ sequencing was applied to naive, central memory and regulatory T cell samples, giving an average of about 3.8 million total reads per sample. After sorted cells were lysed in RLT buffer, RNA was extracted with DNase-treated RNeasy Micro or Mini kits, with the choice depending on cell number. Each cell subset was processed separately to prevent cross-contamination, with patient and healthy donor samples processed together. The immunoSEQ multiplex PCR was used to amplify TCRB sequences from cDNA, generating 87-bp fragments that spanned the CDR3 region. Sequencing of the amplicons was done on the Illumina HiSeq platform. From the authors' description of their analysis: Synthetic template baselines were used to correct PCR bias computationally, reads within Hamming distance 2 were collapsed together, and singletons that could not be merged were discarded. Reads were aligned to IMGT to assign V, D and J genes, CDR3 length, and insertions or deletions at six rearrangement sites. Within each subset, clonotype counts were normalized to sorted cell number, after which true diversity and Gini coefficients were computed with the tcR R package. The overlap coefficient, calculated on TCRB nucleotide sequences, was used to quantify repertoire sharing. As a proxy for the pre-selection repertoire, out-of-frame TCRB sequences from naive cells were analyzed. TCRdb provides this immuneACCESS table in a form limited to in-frame rearrangements. Some clones are lacking; in checked studies, under half of them reflect an unresolved V gene, and why the rest are absent is not known. V and J calls and clone size are those listed in that table; D and trimming were worked out from the DNA. The sample has hundreds of thousands of clones on record, 13% of them singletons. 0.022% of the sample goes to the ten largest clones.

The germline V gene specifies MGHRA as CDR1 and YSYEKL as CDR2. From cysteine to phenylalanine, the CDR3 is 17 amino acids long. This entry keeps only the CDR3 DNA: 51 bases, framed from base 1. Trimming takes 1 base from V and 0 bases from J, and the germline ends sit 13 bases apart. From each donor, a single peripheral blood sample of 95 to 150 mL on average was drawn into heparinised tubes. Naive, central memory, regulatory and stem cell-like memory CD4+ T cells were sorted on a BD FACSAria II using a panel including CD45RO, CCR7, CD25, CD127, CD95 and CD27. Purity was above 95% for every sorted population. PBMCs were separated immediately by Lymphoprep density gradient centrifugation and were stained directly, without being cultured. To minimize batch effects, samples were stained and sorted in pairs, one healthy donor with one patient per experiment. A few counts support this clone. Its antigen remains unidentified. The input lacks base qualities; no much larger clone sits a single base away.

The rearranged chain carries TRBV4-1 and TRBJ1-3; TRBD1 could be the D gene, as 5 bases match. The sequencing sample was made of naive CD4+ T cells from blood. The sample's cell subset or site label, decoded: true naive CD4+ T cells. This sequence originates from a man in his late teens or twenties with type 1 diabetes. The DNA sequence is as follows: TGCGCCAGCAGCCAAGGGGACGGTGTTTTCTCTGGAAACACCATATATTTT. It codes for CASSQGDGVFSGNTIYF.